This T cell receptor (beta chain) was recorded in a study of identical twins. Germline CDR1 is WSHSY and CDR2 is SAAADI. This CDR3 contains 14 residues. Unmatched junction bases numbered 4, after V lost 6 bases and J lost 2 bases. TCRdb analysed the 5' RACE reads with MiXCR anew, one entry per CDR3 protein. The sample records about 690,000 distinct CDR3 sequences, over 20% being singletons. This same sample was also part of a study on T cells expressing NK-cell markers.

This TCR derives from a young woman in good health. The chain uses TRBV10-2 and TRBJ2-7; 10 nucleotides match TRBD2. Sample: PBMCs. As DNA, the CDR3 is TGCGCCAGCAGAGGAGCGGGAGGGACCTACGAGCAGTACTTC. Its protein product is CASRGAGGTYEQYF.